What follows are 20 T cell receptor beta chains derived from one specimen sequenced in a study of monozygotic twins with inflammatory bowel disease. Reanalyzing the 5' RACE reads, TCRdb keeps one entry per CDR3 protein, without DNA. This sample contains hundreds of thousands of distinct CDR3 sequences. The source material was blood. These receptor sequences come from a human donor with ulcerative colitis or Crohn's disease, or a healthy co-twin of an affected twin (not recorded which).

This chain joins TRBV2 and TRBJ2-5. This CDR3 has 11 amino acids. CDR1 is SNHLY and CDR2 is FYNNEI in the germline V gene. This CDR3 is CASRSTETQYF. Together with reference TRBV2 and TRBJ2-5, the CDR3 gives the full variable domain: EPEVTQTPSHQVTQMGQEVILRCVPISNHLYFYWYRQILGQKVEFLVSFYNNEISEKSEIFDDQFSVERPDGSNFTLKIRSTKLEDSAMYFCASRSTETQYFGPGTRLLVL.

J is TRBJ1-2 and V is TRBV5-1. Germline CDR1 is SGHRS and CDR2 is YFSETQ. CDR3 length: 14 amino acids. The CDR3 here is CASSLGGMAYGYTF. Full variable domain (outside the CDR3, taken from reference TRBV5-1 and TRBJ1-2): KAGVTQTPRYLIKTRGQQVTLSCSPISGHRSVSWYQQTPGQGLQFLFEYFSETQRNKGNFPGRFSGRQFSNSRSEMNVSTLELGDSALYLCASSLGGMAYGYTFGSGTRLTVV.

V gene TRBV29-1 combines with J gene TRBJ2-3; no DNA is available, so the TRBD2 call from TCRdb remains unchecked. Germline CDR1 SQVTM, CDR2 ANQGSEA. The CDR3 runs 13 residues. Here the CDR3 reads CSVGSGPRDTQYF.

The chain couples TRBV4-2 to TRBJ2-7; the TCRdb call, TRBD1, lacks DNA for checking. Germline-derived CDR1 and CDR2 are LGHNA and YNFKEQ. CDR3 length: 15 residues. CDR3 sequence: CASSQDRGLIYEQYF.

The CDR3 loop reads CASRDTPGQGKQFF. This chain links TRBV19 with TRBJ2-1; TCRdb gives TRBD1 as the D gene, but with no DNA this cannot be confirmed. Germline assignment: CDR1 LNHDA and CDR2 SQIVND (reference sequence). The CDR3 spans 14 residues. The variable domain in full, with the rest retrieved from reference TRBV19 and TRBJ2-1, is DGGITQSPKYLFRKEGQNVTLSCEQNLNHDAMYWYRQDPGQGLRLIYYSQIVNDFQKGDIAEGYSVSREKKESFPLTVTSAQKNPTAFYLCASRDTPGQGKQFFGPGTRLTVL.

V gene TRBV20-1 combines with J gene TRBJ2-5; TCRdb designates TRBD2, a call that cannot be tested without DNA. This CDR3 has 16 amino acids. The V gene's germline CDR1 is DFQATT and CDR2 SNEGSKA (reference sequence). CDR3 loop: CSARELAGASQETQYF.

The chain couples TRBV3-1 to TRBJ1-5; the TCRdb D gene call, TRBD1, has no DNA to confirm it. The CDR3 is 13 amino acids. Germline V gives CDR1 LGHDT, CDR2 YNNKEL (reference sequence). The CDR3 protein is CASSQDRGQPQHF.

The J gene is TRBJ1-1, the V gene TRBV7-2; TCRdb reports TRBD1, a call that lacks DNA to check it against. Germline CDR1 reads SGHTA; CDR2 reads FQGNSA. The CDR3 has 16 residues. CDR3 amino acids: CASSLVGTGATPESFF.

This chain connects TRBV5-1 to TRBJ1-4; TCRdb indicates TRBD1, and absent DNA this call remains unverified. The CDR3 loop spans 15 amino acids. The germline V gene has CDR1 SGHRS and CDR2 YFSETQ. The CDR3 reads CASSLQGGLFEKLFF.

V and J are TRBV20-1 and TRBJ1-1; TCRdb calls TRBD1, which cannot be checked without DNA. The CDR3 covers 12 residues. The germline CDR1 and CDR2 sequences are DFQATT and SNEGSKA (reference sequence). CDR3 sequence reads: CSAPTGGTEAFF.

The chain is built from TRBV10-3 and TRBJ1-2. This CDR3 is built from 14 residues. Germline V gene lookup returns CDR1 ENHRY and CDR2 SYGVKD. The CDR3 loop reads CAISNGTPSYGYTF.

The CDR3 loop reads CASSGDNEQFF. V gene TRBV7-9 combines with J gene TRBJ2-1. The CDR3 loop spans 11 amino acids. Germline lookup yields CDR1 SEHNR and CDR2 FQNEAQ (reference sequence).

The V and J genes are TRBV6-5 and TRBJ2-1; TCRdb selects TRBD2, and the lack of DNA leaves this call unchecked. Germline loops: CDR1 MNHEY, CDR2 SVGAGI. The CDR3 loop spans 15 amino acids. The CDR3: CASSSPKRGDNEQFF.

The rearrangement joins TRBV28 to TRBJ2-1; TCRdb returns TRBD2, unconfirmable since there is no DNA. CDR1 MDHEN and CDR2 SYDVKM come from the germline V gene. There are 16 residues in the CDR3. This chain's CDR3 is CASSFSVSGIYNEQFF.

The V call is TRBV12-3 or TRBV12-4, the J call TRBJ2-5; TCRdb lists TRBD1, though no DNA is available to test this call. The CDR3 length is 16 residues. The CDR3 protein is CASSPSKGWSLRTQYF.

The rearrangement joins TRBV10-3 to TRBJ1-5; without DNA, the TCRdb call of TRBD1 cannot be checked. The CDR3 runs 15 residues. Looked up from germline, CDR1 is ENHRY and CDR2 is SYGVKD. This chain's CDR3 is CATAPLAGGNQPQHF.

This sequence joins TRBV18 and TRBJ1-3; TCRdb's D call of TRBD1 is untestable without DNA. From germline, CDR1 is KGHSH and CDR2 LQKENI. This CDR3 spans 14 amino acids. The CDR3 region is CASRPGGIGNTIYF.

This rearrangement joins TRBV30 to TRBJ2-1; absent DNA, TCRdb's TRBD1 call cannot be checked. Germline values: CDR1 GTSNPN, CDR2 SVGIG (reference sequence). CDR3 size: 14 residues. The CDR3: CAWTRQVGYNEQFF. Drawing the rest from reference TRBV30 and TRBJ2-1, the complete variable domain is SQTIHQWPATLVQPVGSPLSLECTVEGTSNPNLYWYRQAAGRGLQLLFYSVGIGQISSEVPQNLSASRPQDRQFILSSKKLLLSDSGFYLCAWTRQVGYNEQFFGPGTRLTVL.

The gene calls are TRBV4-1 and TRBJ2-2. Germline V gives CDR1 MGHRA, CDR2 YSYEKL. This CDR3 is built from 13 residues. This CDR3 reads CASSTPRVGELFF.

This sequence joins TRBV25-1 and TRBJ1-1; lacking DNA, the TRBD1 call made by TCRdb goes unchecked. CDR3 length equals 15 residues. CDR1 and CDR2 (germline): MGHDK, SYGVNS. CDR3 loop: CASSRIGAEGVEAFF.